Each of the 20 T cell receptor beta chains below was sequenced from the same sample in a study of Graves' ophthalmopathy and Graves' hyperthyroidism. Investigators amplified TCR beta CDR3 regions from RNA transcripts. First-round RT-PCR employed HTBI primers, with a second-round multiplex PCR after it. TCRdb independently ran MiXCR on the multiplex PCR reads; one entry per CDR3 protein. The table includes over a million distinct CDR3 sequences, around a third detected once. Input material: peripheral blood or thyroid tissue (not recorded which). The receptors shown here come from an adult man with Graves' hyperthyroidism.

Remarks on this clonotype: One junction end does not reproduce the germline sequence, and a read error may be involved. The chain recombines TRBV6-6 with TRBJ2-5; TRBD1 aligns across 7 bases. The CDR3 has 15 residues. Germline assignment: CDR1 MNHNY and CDR2 SVGAGI (reference sequence). For the CDR3, the DNA is TGTGCCGGCAGTCTAATGAACAGGGGACAAGAGACCCAGTACTTC. It encodes CAGSLMNRGQETQYF.

The chain recombines TRBV7-9 with TRBJ2-7; unclear D gene. Trimming took off 6 bases at V and 6 bases at J, with 12 bases between the two ends. Germline CDR1 is SEHNR and CDR2 is FQNEAQ (reference sequence). The length of the CDR3 is 12 residues. The CDR3 region has the DNA TGTGCCAGCAGTCGACTGTCGAGCGAGCAGTACTTC. Translation gives CASSRLSSEQYF.

This clonotype was observed once. The chain couples TRBV10-1 to TRBJ2-1; D is unclear. Trimming took off 5 bases at V and 0 bases at J, with 8 bases between the two ends. The germline V gene has CDR1 WNHNN and CDR2 SYGVQD (reference sequence). This CDR3 has 14 amino acids. CDR3 region: CASSSASSYNEQFF. The CDR3 nucleotides are TGCGCCAGCAGTAGTGCGAGCTCCTACAATGAGCAGTTCTTC.

The V and J genes are TRBV10-3 and TRBJ1-5; 7 bases fit TRBD1. This CDR3 is built from 13 residues. With 3 bases clipped from V and 14 bases from J, the junction kept 10 bases outside the gene matches. Germline CDR1 ENHRY, CDR2 SYGVKD. The CDR3 sequence: CAISEQGQRYEHF. DNA for the CDR3: TGTGCCATCAGTGAACAGGGGCAGCGCTACGAGCATTTT.

The chain combines TRBV10-3 with TRBJ1-2, with 8 positions matching TRBD1. V was clipped by 5 bases and J by 3 bases; unmatched bases: 8. The length of the CDR3 is 15 residues. In germline, CDR1 is ENHRY, CDR2 SYGVKD. CDR3 protein: CAISPDRGNDYGYTF. The DNA of the CDR3 is TGTGCCATCAGTCCCGACAGGGGCAACGACTATGGCTACACCTTC.

This clonotype was detected only a few times. The chain is built from TRBV19 and TRBJ2-7; tentatively, D is TRBD2 (7 bases). The CDR3 length is 15 residues. Germline-derived CDR1 and CDR2 are LNHDA and SQIVND (reference sequence). Trimming took 10 bases from V and 4 from J, leaving 23 bases between them. The CDR3 sequence: CAKTLTNGGLYEQYF. The CDR3 DNA sequence: TGTGCCAAAACTCTAACCAACGGGGGGCTATACGAGCAGTACTTC.

This clonotype was observed at least ten times. The chain carries TRBV4-1 and TRBJ2-7, with D uncertain. Germline CDR1 and CDR2: MGHRA and YSYEKL. V was shortened by 0 bases and J by 7 bases, with 10 bases between the two germline ends. There are 13 residues in the CDR3. Written as DNA, the CDR3 is TGCGCCAGCAGCCAAGATACGTCGAGTGAGCAGTACTTC. Amino acids: CASSQDTSSEQYF.

On this clonotype itself: Without the conserved terminal phenylalanine or tryptophan, this CDR3 likely stems from a read error. The DNA is omitted, as the CDR3 cannot be located on it reliably, and the CDR3 follows TCRdb's listing. V gene TRBV10-3 combines with J gene TRBJ1-1. The CDR3 has 10 residues if both end residues are counted. The germline V gene has CDR1 ENHRY and CDR2 SYGVKD. The CDR3 region is CAISESRRFS.

Many counts were recorded for this clonotype. This chain joins TRBV20-1 and TRBJ2-5; D remains ambiguous. Germline-derived CDR1 and CDR2 are DFQATT and SNEGSKA (reference sequence). V was trimmed by 1 base and J by 1 base, leaving 7 bases between them. This CDR3 region has 13 residues. The CDR3 spells CSARGSLQETQYF. The CDR3 DNA follows: TGCAGTGCTAGAGGGAGCCTCCAAGAGACCCAGTACTTC.

The DNA of the CDR3 is TGCAGTGTAACACAGGGTCTTAGCAATCAGCCCCAGCATTTT. As protein: CSVTQGLSNQPQHF. The chain couples TRBV20-1 to TRBJ1-5; TRBD1 might be the D (6 bases). V lost 7 bases to trimming and J lost 0 bases, with 13 bases between them. The CDR3 has 14 amino acids. Per the germline V gene, CDR1 is DFQATT and CDR2 is SNEGSKA (reference sequence).

Worth noting for this clonotype: At one end the junction does not follow the germline gene, possibly because of a read error. This chain uses TRBV24-1 with TRBJ2-5; D not certain. There are 14 residues in the CDR3. In germline, CDR1 is KGHDR, CDR2 SFDVKD. CDR3 in amino acids: CASSLRPRGETQYF. CDR3 in DNA: TGTGCCAGCAGTTTGCGCCCGCGCGGAGAGACCCAGTACTTC.

This clonotype was counted ten times or more. This chain uses TRBV19 with TRBJ1-1; no clear D. V dropped 3 bases and J dropped 7 bases, with 12 bases sitting between them. From germline, CDR1 is LNHDA and CDR2 SQIVND (reference sequence). The CDR3 is 13 amino acids. In nucleotides, the CDR3 is TGTGCCAGTAGTATCCCAGCCGGGAGTGAAGCTTTCTTT. It specifies CASSIPAGSEAFF.

In the case of this clonotype: This clone may be a read error of a much larger clone one base away. V gene TRBV2 combines with J gene TRBJ2-7; unclear D gene. V was cut by 6 bases and J by 5 bases, with 26 bases left in between. The germline V gene has CDR1 SNHLY and CDR2 FYNNEI. The CDR3 totals 17 residues. CDR3 in DNA: TGTGCCAGCAGCTTGGGCGGCAGGTCGATCAAGCGAGACGAGCAGTACTTC. This gives the protein CASSLGGRSIKRDEQYF. Full variable domain (rest looked up from reference TRBV2 and TRBJ2-7): EPEVTQTPSHQVTQMGQEVILRCVPISNHLYFYWYRQILGQKVEFLVSFYNNEISEKSEIFDDQFSVERPDGSNFTLKIRSTKLEDSAMYFCASSLGGRSIKRDEQYFGPGTRLTVT.

This clonotype was found many times. The V call is TRBV15, the J call TRBJ1-2; D possibly corresponds to TRBD1 (5 bases). The V gene lost 7 bases and the J gene lost 2 bases, with 14 bases spanning the gap. The germline V gene encodes CDR1 LNHNV and CDR2 YYDKDF (reference sequence). This CDR3 spans 14 amino acids. DNA for the CDR3: TGTGCCACCACTCCGGGGAGGGGCAACTATGGCTACACCTTC. It specifies CATTPGRGNYGYTF.

Ten or more counts support this clonotype. V and J are TRBV10-3 and TRBJ2-7, with TRBD1 matching 11 bases. The J segment lost 5 bases and the V segment lost 5 bases, leaving 8 bases of the junction unmatched. The CDR3 consists of 15 residues. Germline V CDR1 and CDR2: ENHRY, SYGVKD. The CDR3 DNA reads TGTGCCATCAGTCCGAAAGGACAGGGGGCCGACGAGCAGTACTTC. This encodes CAISPKGQGADEQYF.

This rearrangement joins TRBV12-3 or TRBV12-4 to TRBJ2-5, with 7 nucleotides matching TRBD1. Trimming cost V 3 bases and J 7 bases; bases outside gene matches: 8. This CDR3 has 14 residues. As DNA, the CDR3 is TGTGCCAGCAGTTTGGGACAGCAGCTTGGGACCCAGTACTTC. Translated, it gives CASSLGQQLGTQYF.

This clonotype has a count of ten or more. The CDR3 protein is CATSRDRAGGLNEQYF. The DNA for the CDR3 is TGTGCCACCAGCAGAGATCGTGCGGGGGGGCTCAACGAGCAGTACTTC. The chain recombines TRBV15 with TRBJ2-7; TRBD2 matches 9 bases. The CDR3 consists of 16 residues. The germline CDR1 and CDR2 sequences are LNHNV and YYDKDF (reference sequence). V shed 0 bases, J shed 5 bases, and the junction held 8 bases outside the gene matches.

J is TRBJ2-2 and V is TRBV11-2; D unclear. This CDR3 has 13 residues. V lost 3 bases and J 7 bases, leaving 9 bases between the germline ends. CDR1 and CDR2 from the germline V gene are SGHAT and FQNNGV. CDR3 loop: CASSFGAVGELFF. The CDR3 coding sequence is TGTGCCAGCAGCTTTGGAGCCGTCGGGGAGCTGTTTTTT. The whole variable domain, filled in from reference TRBV11-2 and TRBJ2-2, reads EAGVAQSPRYKIIEKRQSVAFWCNPISGHATLYWYQQILGQGPKLLIQFQNNGVVDDSQLPKDRFSAERLKGVDSTLKIQPAKLEDSAVYLCASSFGAVGELFFGEGSRLTVL.

The gene calls are TRBV6-5 and TRBJ2-7; tentatively, D is TRBD1 or TRBD2 (5 bases each). The V and J ends lost 5 bases and 6 bases respectively, with 14 bases between them. The CDR3 has 13 amino acids. Per germline, CDR1 MNHEY and CDR2 SVGAGI. The CDR3 sequence is CASSTGARVEQYF. For the CDR3, the DNA is TGTGCCAGCAGTACCGGGGCCCGGGTCGAGCAGTACTTC.

V is TRBV7-3 and J is TRBJ2-2; 7 positions agree with TRBD1. CDR3 length: 17 residues. Germline CDR1 reads SGHTA; CDR2 reads FQGTGA. The trim removed 5 bases at V and 7 bases at J, leaving 16 bases unmatched. The CDR3 is CASSALRQGFGSGELFF. In DNA, the CDR3 is TGTGCCAGCAGCGCCCTCCGACAGGGTTTTGGTAGCGGGGAGCTGTTTTTT. The full variable domain, rest sourced from reference TRBV7-3 and TRBJ2-2, is GAGVSQTPSNKVTEKGKYVELRCDPISGHTALYWYRQSLGQGPEFLIYFQGTGAADDSGLPNDRFFAVRPEGSVSTLKIQRTERGDSAVYLCASSALRQGFGSGELFFGEGSRLTVL.